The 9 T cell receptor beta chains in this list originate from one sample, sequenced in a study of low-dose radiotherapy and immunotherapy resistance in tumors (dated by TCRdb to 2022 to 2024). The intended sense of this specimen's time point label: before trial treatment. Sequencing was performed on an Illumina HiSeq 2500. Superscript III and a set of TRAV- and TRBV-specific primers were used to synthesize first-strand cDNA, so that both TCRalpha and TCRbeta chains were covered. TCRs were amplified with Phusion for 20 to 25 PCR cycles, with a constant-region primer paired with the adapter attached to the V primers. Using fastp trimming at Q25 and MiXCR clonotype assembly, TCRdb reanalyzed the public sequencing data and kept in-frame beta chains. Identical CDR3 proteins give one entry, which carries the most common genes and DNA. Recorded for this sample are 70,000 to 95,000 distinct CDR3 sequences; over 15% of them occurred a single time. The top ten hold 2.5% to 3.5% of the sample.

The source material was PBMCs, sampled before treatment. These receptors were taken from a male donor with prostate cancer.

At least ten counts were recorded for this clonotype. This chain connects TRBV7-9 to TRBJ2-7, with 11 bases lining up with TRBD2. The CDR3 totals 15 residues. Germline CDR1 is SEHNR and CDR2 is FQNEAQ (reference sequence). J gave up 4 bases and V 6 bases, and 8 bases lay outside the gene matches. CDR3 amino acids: CASRYSGGASYEQYF. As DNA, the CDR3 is TGTGCCAGCAGATATAGCGGGGGGGCCTCTTACGAGCAGTACTTC.

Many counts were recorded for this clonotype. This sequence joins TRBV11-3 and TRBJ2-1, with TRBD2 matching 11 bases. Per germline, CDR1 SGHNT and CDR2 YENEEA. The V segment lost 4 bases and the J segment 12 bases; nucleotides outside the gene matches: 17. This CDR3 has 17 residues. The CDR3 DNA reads TGTGCCAGCAGCTACAGAGACGGCTCGGGACTAGCGGAGCGGCAGTTCTTC. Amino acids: CASSYRDGSGLAERQFF.

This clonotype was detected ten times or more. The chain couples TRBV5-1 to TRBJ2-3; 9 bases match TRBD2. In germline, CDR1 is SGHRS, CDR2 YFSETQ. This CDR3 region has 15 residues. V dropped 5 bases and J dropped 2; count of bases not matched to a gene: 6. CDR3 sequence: CASRGSGGTTDTQYF. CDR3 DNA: TGCGCCAGCAGGGGTAGCGGGGGAACCACAGATACGCAGTATTTT. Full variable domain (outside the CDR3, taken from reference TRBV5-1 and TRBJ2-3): KAGVTQTPRYLIKTRGQQVTLSCSPISGHRSVSWYQQTPGQGLQFLFEYFSETQRNKGNFPGRFSGRQFSNSRSEMNVSTLELGDSALYLCASRGSGGTTDTQYFGPGTRLTVL.

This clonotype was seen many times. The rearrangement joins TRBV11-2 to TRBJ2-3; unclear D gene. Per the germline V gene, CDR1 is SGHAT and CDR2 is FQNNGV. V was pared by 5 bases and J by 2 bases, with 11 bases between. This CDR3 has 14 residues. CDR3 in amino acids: CASSRITVTDTQYF. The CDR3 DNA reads TGTGCCAGCAGCCGTATAACGGTCACAGATACGCAGTATTTT.

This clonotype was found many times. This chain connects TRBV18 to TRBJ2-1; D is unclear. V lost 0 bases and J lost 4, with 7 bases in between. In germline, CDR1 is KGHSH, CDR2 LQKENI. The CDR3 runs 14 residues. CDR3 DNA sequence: TGTGCCAGCTCACCACCTATGGAGTACAATGAGCAGTTCTTC. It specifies CASSPPMEYNEQFF.

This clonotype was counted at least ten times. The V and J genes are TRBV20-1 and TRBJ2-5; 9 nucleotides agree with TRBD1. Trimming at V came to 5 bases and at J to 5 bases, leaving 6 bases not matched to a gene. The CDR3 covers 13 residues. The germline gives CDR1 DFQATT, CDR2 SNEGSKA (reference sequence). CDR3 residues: CSARDRVLETQYF. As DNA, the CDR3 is TGCAGTGCTCGGGACAGGGTACTGGAGACCCAGTACTTC.

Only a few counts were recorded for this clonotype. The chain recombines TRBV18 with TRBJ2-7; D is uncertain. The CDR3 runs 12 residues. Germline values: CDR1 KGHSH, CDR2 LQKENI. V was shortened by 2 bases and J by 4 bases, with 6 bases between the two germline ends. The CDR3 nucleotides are TGTGCCAGCTCACCAATGCAGTACGAGCAGTACTTC. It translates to CASSPMQYEQYF. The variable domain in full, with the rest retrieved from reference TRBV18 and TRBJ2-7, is NAGVMQNPRHLVRRRGQEARLRCSPMKGHSHVYWYRQLPEEGLKFMVYLQKENIIDESGMPKERFSAEFPKEGPSILRIQQVVRGDSAAYFCASSPMQYEQYFGPGTRLTVT.

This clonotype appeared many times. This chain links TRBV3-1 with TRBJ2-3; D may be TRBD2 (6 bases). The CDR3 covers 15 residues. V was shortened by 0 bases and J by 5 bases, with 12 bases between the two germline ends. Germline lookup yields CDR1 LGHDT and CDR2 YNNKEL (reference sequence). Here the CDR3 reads CASSQEGGSVDTQYF. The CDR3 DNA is TGTGCCAGCAGCCAAGAGGGGGGTAGCGTAGATACGCAGTATTTT.

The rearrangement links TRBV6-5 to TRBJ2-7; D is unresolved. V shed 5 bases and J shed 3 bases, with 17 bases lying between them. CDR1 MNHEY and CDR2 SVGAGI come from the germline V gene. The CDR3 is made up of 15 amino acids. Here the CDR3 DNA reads TGTGCCAGCAGTGAAGTGGCAGGAAGAAACTACGAGCAGTACTTC. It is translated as CASSEVAGRNYEQYF.